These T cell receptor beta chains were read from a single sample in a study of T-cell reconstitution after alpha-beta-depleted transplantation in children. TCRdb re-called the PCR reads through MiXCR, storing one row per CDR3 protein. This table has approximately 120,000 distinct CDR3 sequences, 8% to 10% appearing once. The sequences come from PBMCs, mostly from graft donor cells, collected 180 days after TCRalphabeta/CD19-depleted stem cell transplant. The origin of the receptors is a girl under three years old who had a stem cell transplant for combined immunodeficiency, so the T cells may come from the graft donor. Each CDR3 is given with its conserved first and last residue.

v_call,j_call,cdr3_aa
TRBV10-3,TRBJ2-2,CAISEGTGVNTGELFF
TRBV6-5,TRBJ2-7,CASSYSGLAGSYEQYF
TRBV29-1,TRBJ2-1,CSVLTSGRWNEQFF
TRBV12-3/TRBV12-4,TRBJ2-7,CASTPLGRANEQYF
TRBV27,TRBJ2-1,CASSFRFYNEQFF
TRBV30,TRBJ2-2,CAWSVWGSGELFF
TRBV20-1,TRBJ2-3,CSAPTRGGTDTQYF
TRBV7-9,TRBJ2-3,CASTGSDTQYF
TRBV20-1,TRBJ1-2,CSARTPFGQRNYGYTF
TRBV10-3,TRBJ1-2,CAILSGSTYGYTF
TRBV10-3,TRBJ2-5,CAISESSGSFSGETQYF
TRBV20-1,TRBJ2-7,CSARRVYEQYF
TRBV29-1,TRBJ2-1,CSVDTSGGAPFF
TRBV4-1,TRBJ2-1,CASSPLRRDYQLGSSYNEQFF
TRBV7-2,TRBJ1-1,CASSFDRDTEAFF
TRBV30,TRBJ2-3,CASWRFGLGQYF
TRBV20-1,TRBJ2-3,CSAGRGDTDTQYF
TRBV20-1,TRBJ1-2,CSATDSYGYTF
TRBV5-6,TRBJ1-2,CASSLNRYGYTF
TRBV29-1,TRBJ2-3,CSVDQVLTDTQYF
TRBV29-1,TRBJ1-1,CSAGGMNTEAFF
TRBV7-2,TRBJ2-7,CASRPRYSYEQYF
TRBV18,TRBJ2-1,CASSPVREVWFF
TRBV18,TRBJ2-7,CASSPLGRGYEQYF
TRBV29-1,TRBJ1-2,CSVESQGEGYGYTF
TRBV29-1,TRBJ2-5,CSAAEETQYF
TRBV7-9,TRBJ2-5,CASSLRTIGLTETQYF
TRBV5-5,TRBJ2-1,CASSLSQHRNNEQFF
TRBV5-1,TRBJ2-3,CASSLRTSESTDTQYF
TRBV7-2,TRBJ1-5,CASSLIDSWQPQHF
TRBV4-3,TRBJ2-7,CASSQDVPSGSYEQYF
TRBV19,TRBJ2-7,CASSTTGGEYEQYF
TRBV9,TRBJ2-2,CASGRGLAQTGELFF
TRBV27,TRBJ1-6,CASSLVFTGTGSSPLHF
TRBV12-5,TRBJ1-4,CASGGIGEKLFF
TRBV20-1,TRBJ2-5,CSASLFRTSGIWETQYF